This passage covers 7 T cell receptor beta chains from one sample sequenced in a study of cytomegalovirus exposure and HLA in healthy donors. PCR involved 60 Vbeta and 13 Jbeta primers. Measured with immunoSEQ multiplex PCR; TCRdb has only the in-frame clones, and not every one. Of 250,000 or so clones listed, around 90% are singletons. Sequencing used PBMCs. These receptors originate from a girl aged 2 to 10 in good health and CMV-seronegative.

The chain links TRBV18 to TRBJ1-4, with D possibly TRBD1 on 5 matching bases. Between the trimmed V and J ends, which lost 7 bases and 4 bases, there was a span of 10 bases. CDR1 is KGHSH, CDR2 LQKENI, per germline. The CDR3 covers 13 residues. Here the CDR3 reads CASLRGHNEKLFF. The DNA for the CDR3 is TGTGCCAGCTTACGAGGACATAATGAAAAACTGTTTTTT.

A word on this clone: The sample carries other DNA sequences with the same CDR3. The rearrangement links TRBV4-1 to TRBJ1-1; D not certain. V was cut by 0 bases and J by 1 base, with 6 bases left in between. The CDR3 runs to 14 residues. Germline values: CDR1 MGHRA, CDR2 YSYEKL. The CDR3 here is CASSQDPGNTEAFF. CDR3 nucleotide sequence: TGCGCCAGCAGCCAAGATCCCGGGAACACTGAAGCTTTCTTT.

This chain joins TRBV27 and TRBJ2-2, with 7 bases that match TRBD2. The CDR3 has 16 residues. V shed 1 base, J shed 1 base, and the junction held 3 bases outside the gene matches. The germline V gene has CDR1 MNHEY and CDR2 SMNVEV (reference sequence). In DNA form, the CDR3 reads TGTGCCAGCAGTTTATTCCCTAGCGGGAACACCGGGGAGCTGTTTTTT. It yields the protein CASSLFPSGNTGELFF.

The sample holds a few counts of this clone. DNA of the CDR3: TGTGCCAGCAGCCATACCGGGACAGCCAACACTGAAGCTTTCTTT. This codes for CASSHTGTANTEAFF. V gene TRBV5-6 combines with J gene TRBJ1-1; 7 bases line up with TRBD1. This CDR3 is built from 15 residues. The germline gives CDR1 SGHDT, CDR2 YYEEEE. V shed 4 bases and J 2 bases; nucleotides not matched to a gene: 8.

V is TRBV28 and J is TRBJ2-1; the match to TRBD2 covers 12 bases. Looked up from germline, CDR1 is MDHEN and CDR2 is SYDVKM. This CDR3 is 14 amino acids long. Unmatched junction bases numbered 3, after V lost 5 bases and J lost 7 bases. Here the CDR3 DNA reads TGTGCCAGCAGTCCAGGACTAGCGGGAAATGAGCAGTTCTTC. Translated, it gives CASSPGLAGNEQFF. Filled out from reference TRBV28 and TRBJ2-1, the complete variable domain reads DVKVTQSSRYLVKRTGEKVFLECVQDMDHENMFWYRQDPGLGLRLIYFSYDVKMKEKGDIPEGYSVSREKKERFSLILESASTNQTSMYLCASSPGLAGNEQFFGPGTRLTVL.

The V call is TRBV6-6, the J call TRBJ1-4, with TRBD1 identical over 8 bases. The V and J ends lost 5 bases and 8 bases, in that order; junction bases with no gene match: 13. Germline V CDR1 and CDR2: MNHNY, SVGAGI (reference sequence). This CDR3 contains 16 residues. CDR3 coding DNA: TGTGCCAGCAGTCCCATACCGGCAGGGGGCATAGAAAAACTGTTTTTT. Residues: CASSPIPAGGIEKLFF.

Comments on this clone: The junction departs from germline at one end; a sequencing error may be responsible. The chain has TRBV30 and TRBJ1-2; D might be TRBD1 (6 bases). This CDR3 is 15 amino acids long. CDR1 and CDR2 from the germline V gene are GTSNPN and SVGIG (reference sequence). DNA of the CDR3: TGTGCCCGGAGACCAGAACAGGGAATCGGAGGTGGCTACACCTTC. Its protein product is CARRPEQGIGGGYTF.